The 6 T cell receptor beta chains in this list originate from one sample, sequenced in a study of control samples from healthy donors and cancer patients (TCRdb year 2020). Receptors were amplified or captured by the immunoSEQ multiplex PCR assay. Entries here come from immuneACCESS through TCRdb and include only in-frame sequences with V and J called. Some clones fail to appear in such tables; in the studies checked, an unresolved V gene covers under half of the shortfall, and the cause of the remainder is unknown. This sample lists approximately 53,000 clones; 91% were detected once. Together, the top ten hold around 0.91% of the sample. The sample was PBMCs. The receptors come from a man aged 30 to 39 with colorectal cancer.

The CDR3 coding sequence is TGTGCCACCAGTGGCCAGGACAGTAACTATGGCTACACCTTC. This gives the protein CATSGQDSNYGYTF. V gene TRBV24-1 combines with J gene TRBJ1-2; D is possibly TRBD1 (6 bases). Per germline, CDR1 KGHDR and CDR2 SFDVKD. V lost 5 bases, J lost 1 base, and 10 bases lay in between. This CDR3 comprises 14 residues.

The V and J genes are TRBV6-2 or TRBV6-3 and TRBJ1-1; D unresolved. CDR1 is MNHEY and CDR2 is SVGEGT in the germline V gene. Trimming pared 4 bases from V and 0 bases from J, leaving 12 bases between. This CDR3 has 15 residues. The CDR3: CASSFPTGLNTEAFF. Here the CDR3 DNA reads TGTGCCAGCAGTTTCCCAACCGGATTGAACACTGAAGCTTTCTTT.

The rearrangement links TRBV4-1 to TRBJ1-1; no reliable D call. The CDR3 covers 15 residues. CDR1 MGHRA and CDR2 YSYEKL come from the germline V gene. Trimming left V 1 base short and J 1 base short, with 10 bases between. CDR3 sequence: CASSQGFPRNTEAFF. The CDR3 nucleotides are TGCGCCAGCAGCCAAGGGTTTCCCCGGAACACTGAAGCTTTCTTT.

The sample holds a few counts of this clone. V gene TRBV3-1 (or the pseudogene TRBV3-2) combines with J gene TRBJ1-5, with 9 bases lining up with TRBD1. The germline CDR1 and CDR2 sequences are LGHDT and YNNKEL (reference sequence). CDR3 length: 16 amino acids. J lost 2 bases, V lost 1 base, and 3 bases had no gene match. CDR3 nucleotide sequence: TGTGCCAGCAGCCAAGGGGGACAGGGCCGCAATCAGCCCCAGCATTTT. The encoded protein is CASSQGGQGRNQPQHF.

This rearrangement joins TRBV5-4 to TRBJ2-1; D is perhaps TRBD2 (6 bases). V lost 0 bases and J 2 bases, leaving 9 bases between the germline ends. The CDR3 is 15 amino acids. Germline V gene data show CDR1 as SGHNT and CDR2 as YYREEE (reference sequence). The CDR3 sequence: CASSLEGGAYNEQFF. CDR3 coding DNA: TGTGCCAGCAGCTTGGAGGGAGGAGCCTACAATGAGCAGTTCTTC.

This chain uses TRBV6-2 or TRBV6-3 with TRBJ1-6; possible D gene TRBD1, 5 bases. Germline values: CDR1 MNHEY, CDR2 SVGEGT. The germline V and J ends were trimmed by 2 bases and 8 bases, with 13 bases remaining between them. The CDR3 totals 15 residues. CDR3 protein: CASSYPRDRYSPLHF. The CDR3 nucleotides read TGTGCCAGCAGTTACCCCCGGGACCGGTATTCACCCCTCCACTTT.